These T cell receptor beta chains were read from a single sample in a study of T cell responses to AZD1222 COVID-19 vaccine. Libraries were prepared by immunoSEQ multiplex PCR; TCRdb keeps only in-frame clonotypes and omits some of them. The repertoire consists of 95,000 to 100,000 clones, with 88% occurring once and the leading ten covering more than 15%. Sample: peripheral blood, taken 28 days after the second AZD1222 dose. These receptors came from an adult who received the AZD1222 COVID-19 vaccine. Each CDR3 is given without its conserved first and last residue. The D gene is left open where the match is weak.

v_call d_call cdr3_aa
TRBV7-2 TRBD1 ASRREQGWYEQY
TRBV11-2 - ASSLGPADGNTIY
TRBV12-3/TRBV12-4 - ASSKNSNQPQH
TRBV10-3 TRBD1 AITGTGASYGYT
TRBV15 TRBD2 ATSRDGGVYNEQF
TRBV7-6 - ASSLRGQGGETQY
TRBV30 - AWSRDLVSEQY
TRBV10-3 - AIKGLYNEQF
TRBV5-1 - ASSFPGENTEAF
TRBV29-1 TRBD2 SVTTSGGSGANVLT
TRBV28 - ASSYTGVSSYEQY
TRBV2 - ASQGPTSNQPQH
TRBV11-3 TRBD1 ASSVNRGNTEAF
TRBV6-6 - ASSYSRAGEGTEAF
TRBV7-6 TRBD2 ASSINSGSTDTQY
TRBV15 - ATSRVRENNEQF
TRBV19 TRBD1 ASSMGQGAFYEQY
TRBV24-1 - ATSDGAPYNYGYT
TRBV11-2 - ASSYSRENNSPLH
TRBV12-2 - ASRVPRGGVESGELF
TRBV3-1/TRBV3-2 TRBD2 ASSHRLAFSQETQY
TRBV7-6 - ASSLQYNSPLH
TRBV19 TRBD1 ASSVGQGGYGYT
TRBV5-4 - ASSSERSASYEQY
TRBV15 TRBD2 ATTRGGDYNEQF
TRBV5-1 - ASSLGLGGINYGYT
TRBV30 - AGSPSGNSPLH
TRBV28 - ASTLSGGLVEKLF
TRBV28 - ASSLSAENYGYT
TRBV28 - ASSLGTRGNTIY
TRBV6-5 - ASREPGRSTDTQY
TRBV19 TRBD2 ASRLAGLTDTQY
TRBV3-1/TRBV3-2 - ASSQVGGGVTEAF
TRBV19 TRBD1 ASRRDRIGNTIY
TRBV5-1 - ASIGENTIY
TRBV5-1 TRBD2 ASTPGLAGLTGELF
TRBV11-2 - ASSLPRAMANYGYT
TRBV12-3/TRBV12-4 - ASSLSLYGYT
TRBV7-8 - ASSPGGRDTQY
TRBV7-2 TRBD1 ASSFGGQGYSPLH
TRBV3-1/TRBV3-2 - ASTTDTEAF
TRBV5-4 TRBD2 ASRTAPGTSGGELF
TRBV6-5 - ASSSEYEQY
TRBV6-1 - ASSEALITDNSPLH
TRBV2 - ASSAGNYEQY